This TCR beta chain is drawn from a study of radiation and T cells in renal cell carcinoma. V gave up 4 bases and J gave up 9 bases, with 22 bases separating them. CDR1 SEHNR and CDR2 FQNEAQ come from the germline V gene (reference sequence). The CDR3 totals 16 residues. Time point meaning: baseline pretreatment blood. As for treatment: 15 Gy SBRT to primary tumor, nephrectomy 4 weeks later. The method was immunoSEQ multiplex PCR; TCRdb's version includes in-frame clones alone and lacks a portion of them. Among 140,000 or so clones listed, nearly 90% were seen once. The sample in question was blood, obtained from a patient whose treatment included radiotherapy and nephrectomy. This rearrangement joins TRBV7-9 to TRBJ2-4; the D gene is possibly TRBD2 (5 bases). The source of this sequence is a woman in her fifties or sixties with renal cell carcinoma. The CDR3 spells CASSSRRAQGGSIQYF. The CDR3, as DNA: TGTGCCAGCAGCTCCCGAAGGGCGCAAGGTGGGAGCATTCAGTACTTC.